The 23 T cell receptor beta chains reported below all come from one sample, sequenced in a study of cytomegalovirus exposure and HLA in healthy donors (dated by TCRdb to 2016 to 2017). To prepare the library, the immunoSEQ multiplex PCR assay was applied. For the multiplex PCR, a mixture combining 60 forward primers for TCR Vbeta segments and 13 reverse primers for TCR Jbeta segments was used. Sourced from immuneACCESS, this table was stored by TCRdb with only in-frame sequences that have V and J called. A share of the clones is absent; for the studies checked, an unresolved V gene accounts for under half, and the remainder has no known explanation. This sample is represented by over 150,000 clones; 85% of them were singletons. 1% of the sample rests with the top ten. Material: PBMCs. These receptors came from a boy younger than 10 in good health and CMV-seronegative.

This sequence joins TRBV28 and TRBJ2-7, with D hard to call. Trimming took off 5 bases at V and 5 bases at J, with 13 bases between the two ends. The CDR3 contains 13 residues. Germline V gene lookup returns CDR1 MDHEN and CDR2 SYDVKM. The CDR3 is CASSDDISHEQYF. The DNA of the CDR3 is TGTGCCAGCAGTGATGACATTTCCCACGAGCAGTACTTC.

This chain joins TRBV18 and TRBJ2-7; TRBD2 matches 13 bases. Germline V lookup: CDR1 KGHSH, CDR2 LQKENI. V lost 2 bases and J lost 3; bases outside the gene matches: 1. CDR3 length equals 15 residues. This CDR3 is CASSPRLAGGYEQYF. CDR3 DNA sequence: TGTGCCAGCTCACCAAGACTAGCGGGAGGCTACGAGCAGTACTTC.

The V gene is TRBV14, the J gene TRBJ1-2, with D hard to call. This CDR3 is built from 14 residues. V lost 4 bases, J lost 6 bases, and 15 bases lay in between. Germline CDR1 reads SGHDN; CDR2 reads FVKESK. The CDR3, as DNA: TGTGCCAGCAGCCTTAGCTCCAGAATGGATGGCTACACCTTC. Encoded protein: CASSLSSRMDGYTF. The whole variable domain, remainder taken from reference TRBV14 and TRBJ1-2, is EAGVTQFPSHSVIEKGQTVTLRCDPISGHDNLYWYRRVMGKEIKFLLHFVKESKQDESGMPNNRFLAERTGGTYSTLKVQPAELEDSGVYFCASSLSSRMDGYTFGSGTRLTVV.

The chain is built from TRBV10-1 and TRBJ2-5; D possibly corresponds to TRBD1 (5 bases). This CDR3 is built from 13 residues. Per the germline V gene, CDR1 is WNHNN and CDR2 is SYGVQD (reference sequence). Between the trimmed V and J ends, which lost 4 bases and 5 bases, there was a span of 11 bases. CDR3 DNA: TGCGCCAGCAGTGGGACAAGCAGGGAGACCCAGTACTTC. Translated: CASSGTSRETQYF.

This rearrangement joins TRBV19 to TRBJ1-2, with 8 bases that match TRBD1. The V gene's germline CDR1 is LNHDA and CDR2 SQIVND (reference sequence). The CDR3 is 14 residues long. With V trimmed by 10 bases and J by 7 bases, 14 bases remained unmatched. The CDR3 nucleotides are TGTGCCACGAAGGGAGGGCAGGGGGCTGGTGGCTACACCTTC. This translates into CATKGGQGAGGYTF.

The chain combines TRBV28 with TRBJ2-5, with D possibly TRBD2 on 5 matching bases. Trimming left V 3 bases short and J 5 bases short, with 16 bases between. The CDR3 runs to 15 residues. Germline V lookup: CDR1 MDHEN, CDR2 SYDVKM. The CDR3 region has the DNA TGTGCCAGCAGTTTGGGCGGGCGGCTCCGGGAGACCCAGTACTTC. Amino acid sequence: CASSLGGRLRETQYF.

This sequence joins TRBV11-1 and TRBJ2-7; a weak D match, TRBD2 (6 bases). Germline CDR1 SGHAT, CDR2 FQDESV (reference sequence). The CDR3 consists of 15 residues. Trimming cost V 1 base and J 0 bases, with 10 bases left between them. CDR3 in amino acids: CASSLVPGSSYEQYF. The CDR3 DNA is TGTGCCAGCAGCTTAGTTCCCGGGAGCTCCTACGAGCAGTACTTC.

This clone came up once. The rearrangement uses TRBV7-9 and TRBJ1-2; D is perhaps TRBD1 (6 bases). With 6 bases removed from V and 6 bases from J, the gap between germline ends came to 11 bases. Germline V lookup: CDR1 SEHNR, CDR2 FQNEAQ (reference sequence). The CDR3 has 12 residues. The DNA for the CDR3 is TGTGCCAGCAGACTCGGGACACATGGCTACACCTTC. It yields the protein CASRLGTHGYTF.

The chain carries TRBV28 and TRBJ1-2; 10 positions match TRBD1. The trim removed 3 bases at V and 3 bases at J, leaving 4 bases unmatched. The CDR3 spans 15 residues. Germline assignment: CDR1 MDHEN and CDR2 SYDVKM. The CDR3 is CASSFGDRGYYGYTF. CDR3 nucleotides: TGTGCCAGCAGTTTCGGGGACAGGGGATACTATGGCTACACCTTC.

This chain uses TRBV7-9 with TRBJ1-1; no clear D. Germline CDR1 is SEHNR and CDR2 is FQNEAQ (reference sequence). V lost 5 bases to trimming and J lost 0 bases, with 7 bases between them. The length of the CDR3 is 13 residues. The CDR3 sequence: CASSATVNTEAFF. CDR3 DNA: TGTGCCAGCAGCGCGACTGTGAACACTGAAGCTTTCTTT.

The V call is TRBV27, the J call TRBJ1-3, with TRBD1 matching 7 bases. Germline-derived CDR1 and CDR2 are MNHEY and SMNVEV (reference sequence). The length of the CDR3 is 14 residues. Trimming at V came to 4 bases and at J to 2 bases, leaving 2 bases not matched to a gene. The CDR3 sequence: CASSSTGPGNTIYF. The CDR3 DNA reads TGTGCCAGCAGTTCGACAGGGCCTGGAAACACCATATATTTT.

The chain carries TRBV19 and TRBJ2-3; no clear D. V lost 3 bases to trimming and J lost 7 bases, with 5 bases between them. CDR3 size: 11 residues. The germline CDR1 and CDR2 sequences are LNHDA and SQIVND (reference sequence). The CDR3 loop reads CASSMRNTQYF. The CDR3 region has the DNA TGTGCCAGTAGTATGAGGAATACGCAGTATTTT.

The chain employs TRBV2 and TRBJ2-1; 9 bases line up with TRBD1. After removal of 8 bases from V and 6 bases from J, the junction contained 17 bases not matched to a gene. This CDR3 comprises 17 residues. CDR1 SNHLY and CDR2 FYNNEI come from the germline V gene. The DNA of the CDR3 is TGTGCCAGCGGGGTCTTCCGGGACAGGGAAATGGGCAATGAGCAGTTCTTC. Its protein product is CASGVFRDREMGNEQFF.

This sequence joins TRBV27 and TRBJ2-7, with D possibly being TRBD1 (5 bases). Germline CDR1 MNHEY, CDR2 SMNVEV (reference sequence). The CDR3 contains 14 residues. The ends were cut back, 3 bases at V and 0 bases at J, with 9 bases in the middle. The CDR3 here is CASSLLGPSYEQYF. CDR3 DNA: TGTGCCAGCAGTTTGTTGGGGCCCTCCTACGAGCAGTACTTC.

The chain employs TRBV13 and TRBJ1-2; TRBD1 is a possible D gene (5 bases). V was pared by 5 bases and J by 4 bases, with 17 bases between. Germline V gene data show CDR1 as PRHDT and CDR2 as FYEKMQ (reference sequence). The CDR3 sequence is 15 residues long. This CDR3 reads CASSPGGGWSYGYTF. The CDR3 DNA reads as TGTGCCAGCAGCCCCGGGGGGGGATGGTCCTATGGCTACACCTTC.

The rearrangement links TRBV15 to TRBJ1-1, with D maybe TRBD1 (5 bases). This CDR3 region has 15 residues. V dropped 1 base and J dropped 1 base, with 10 bases sitting between them. Germline V gene lookup returns CDR1 LNHNV and CDR2 YYDKDF (reference sequence). The CDR3 sequence is CATSRGGTGNTEAFF. CDR3 nucleotide sequence: TGTGCCACCAGCAGAGGAGGAACAGGGAACACTGAAGCTTTCTTT. Looking up the rest from reference TRBV15 and TRBJ1-1 gives the full variable domain: DAMVIQNPRYQVTQFGKPVTLSCSQTLNHNVMYWYQQKSSQAPKLLFHYYDKDFNNEADTPDNFQSRRPNTSFCFLDIRSPGLGDTAMYLCATSRGGTGNTEAFFGQGTRLTVV.

The chain is built from TRBV6-5 and TRBJ2-5; perhaps TRBD1 as D (6 bases). Germline V gene lookup returns CDR1 MNHEY and CDR2 SVGAGI. The CDR3 extends over 15 amino acids. Trimming pared 6 bases from V and 1 base from J, leaving 15 bases between. The CDR3, as DNA: TGTGCCAGCAGAAGATCCGGGACACTCCAAGAGACCCAGTACTTC. Protein: CASRRSGTLQETQYF.

In DNA form, the CDR3 reads TGTGCCAGCAGCTTAGGCTTGGTTGAGAGAAACACCATATATTTT. This translates into CASSLGLVERNTIYF. V usage is TRBV7-4 and J usage is TRBJ1-3, with D uncertain. Germline CDR1 and CDR2: SGHVT and SQSDAQ. CDR3 length: 15 amino acids. Trimming stripped 1 base from V and 5 bases from J, with 12 bases between.

The chain uses TRBV5-1 and TRBJ2-2, with D possibly matching TRBD2 (5 bases). The V end lost 4 bases, the J end lost 4 bases, and 11 bases lay between the germline ends. This CDR3 contains 14 residues. Germline-derived CDR1 and CDR2 are SGHRS and YFSETQ. CDR3: CASSLLSGTGELFF. The CDR3 region has the DNA TGCGCCAGCAGCCTCTTGAGCGGCACCGGGGAGCTGTTTTTT.

The rearrangement joins TRBV28 to TRBJ1-2; TRBD1 matches at 9 bases. The CDR3 sequence is 14 residues long. V lost 5 bases and J lost 4; bases outside the gene matches: 5. Germline V gene sequence: CDR1 MDHEN, CDR2 SYDVKM. This CDR3 is CASSLQGAGYGYTF. CDR3 sequence (DNA): TGTGCCAGCAGTCTACAGGGGGCCGGCTATGGCTACACCTTC.

This chain uses TRBV10-3 with TRBJ2-2; D perhaps matches TRBD2 (6 bases). V lost 11 bases to trimming and J lost 0 bases, with 13 bases between them. CDR1 is ENHRY, CDR2 SYGVKD, per germline. The CDR3 runs 14 residues. CDR3 sequence: CACGAGTNTGELFF. The CDR3 bases are TGTGCCTGCGGGGCGGGGACGAACACCGGGGAGCTGTTTTTT.

The rearrangement joins TRBV29-1 to TRBJ2-1; 11 bases line up with TRBD1. From germline, CDR1 is SQVTM and CDR2 ANQGSEA. CDR3 length equals 15 residues. V shed 8 bases and J 4 bases; nucleotides not matched to a gene: 10. The CDR3 nucleotides read TGCAGCACCCGTACGGGACAGGGGGGTTACAATGAGCAGTTCTTC. Amino acids: CSTRTGQGGYNEQFF.

V usage is TRBV6-1 and J usage is TRBJ1-2, with D perhaps TRBD1 (5 bases). This CDR3 is 16 amino acids long. Germline V gives CDR1 MNHNS, CDR2 SASEGT. V gave up 2 bases and J gave up 8 bases, with 21 bases separating them. CDR3 residues: CASSEQGAGSRGGYTF. The DNA of the CDR3 is TGTGCCAGCAGTGAACAAGGCGCGGGATCGAGGGGCGGCTACACCTTC.